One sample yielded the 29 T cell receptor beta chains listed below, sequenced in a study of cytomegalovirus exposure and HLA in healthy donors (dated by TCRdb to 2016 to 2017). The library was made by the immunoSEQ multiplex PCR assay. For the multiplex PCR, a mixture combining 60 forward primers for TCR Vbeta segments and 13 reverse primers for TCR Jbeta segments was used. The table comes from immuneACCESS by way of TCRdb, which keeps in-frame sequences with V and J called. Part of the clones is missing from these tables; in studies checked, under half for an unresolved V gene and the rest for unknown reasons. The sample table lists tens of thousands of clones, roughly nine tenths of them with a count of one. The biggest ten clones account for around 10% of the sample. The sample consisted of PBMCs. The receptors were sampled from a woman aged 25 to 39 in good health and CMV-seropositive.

In nucleotides, the CDR3 is TGTGCCAGCAGCCCCCTCGGACTTAATGAAAAACTGTTTTTT. This gives the protein CASSPLGLNEKLFF. This chain uses TRBV28 with TRBJ1-4; D is unclear. The germline V and J ends were trimmed by 6 bases and 4 bases, with 12 bases remaining between them. Per the germline V gene, CDR1 is MDHEN and CDR2 is SYDVKM. The CDR3 consists of 14 residues.

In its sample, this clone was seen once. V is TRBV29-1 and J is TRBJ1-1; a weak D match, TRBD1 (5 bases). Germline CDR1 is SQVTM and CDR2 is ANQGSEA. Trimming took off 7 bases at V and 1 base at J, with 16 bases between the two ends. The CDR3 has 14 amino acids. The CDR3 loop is CSGKVDSSNTEAFF. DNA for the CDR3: TGCAGCGGAAAGGTAGACAGTTCGAACACTGAAGCTTTCTTT.

The CDR3 DNA is TGTGCCAGCACAGAATCTAGTATAACTTCTGAAGCTTTCTTT. This encodes CASTESSITSEAFF. This chain uses TRBV11-2 with TRBJ1-1; no reliable D call. Deletions cut 7 bases from V and 6 bases from J, with 18 bases between. The CDR3 is 14 residues long. The germline V gene has CDR1 SGHAT and CDR2 FQNNGV. The variable domain in full, with the rest retrieved from reference TRBV11-2 and TRBJ1-1, is EAGVAQSPRYKIIEKRQSVAFWCNPISGHATLYWYQQILGQGPKLLIQFQNNGVVDDSQLPKDRFSAERLKGVDSTLKIQPAKLEDSAVYLCASTESSITSEAFFGQGTRLTVV.

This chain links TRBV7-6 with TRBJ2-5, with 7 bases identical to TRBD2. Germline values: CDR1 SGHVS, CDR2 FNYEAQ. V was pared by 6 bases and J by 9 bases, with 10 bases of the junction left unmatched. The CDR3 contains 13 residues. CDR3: CASSGDYRRAQYF. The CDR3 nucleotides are TGTGCCAGCAGTGGGGACTACCGAAGGGCCCAGTACTTC.

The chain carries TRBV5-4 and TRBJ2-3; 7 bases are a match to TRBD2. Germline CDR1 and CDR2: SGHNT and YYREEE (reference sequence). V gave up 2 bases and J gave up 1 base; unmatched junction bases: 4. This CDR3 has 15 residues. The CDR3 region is CASSFGGSGTDTQYF. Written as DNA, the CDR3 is TGTGCCAGCAGCTTTGGCGGGAGTGGCACAGATACGCAGTATTTT.

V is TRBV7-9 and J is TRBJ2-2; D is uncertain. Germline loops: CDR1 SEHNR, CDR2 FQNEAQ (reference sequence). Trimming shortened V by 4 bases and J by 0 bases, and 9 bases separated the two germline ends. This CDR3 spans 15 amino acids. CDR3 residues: CASSYDTSNTGELFF. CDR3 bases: TGTGCCAGCAGCTACGACACTTCGAACACCGGGGAGCTGTTTTTT.

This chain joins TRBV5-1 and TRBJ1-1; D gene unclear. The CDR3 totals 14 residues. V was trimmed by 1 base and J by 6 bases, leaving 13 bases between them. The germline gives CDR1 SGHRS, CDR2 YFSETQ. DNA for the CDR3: TGCGCCAGCAGCTTGTTTGGGGAGATCGCTGAAGCTTTCTTT. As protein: CASSLFGEIAEAFF.

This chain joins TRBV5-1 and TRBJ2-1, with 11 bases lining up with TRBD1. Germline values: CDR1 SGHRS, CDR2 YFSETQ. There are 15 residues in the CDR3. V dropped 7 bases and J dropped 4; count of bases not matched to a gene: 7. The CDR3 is CASRGGQGAYNEQFF. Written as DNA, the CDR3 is TGCGCCAGCCGAGGAGGACAGGGGGCTTACAATGAGCAGTTCTTC.

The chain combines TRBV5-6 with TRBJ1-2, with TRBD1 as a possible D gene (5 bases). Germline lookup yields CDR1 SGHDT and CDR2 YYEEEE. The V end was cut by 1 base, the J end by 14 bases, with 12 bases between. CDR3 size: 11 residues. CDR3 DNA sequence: TGTGCCAGCAGCTTGAAGGCAGGGCATACCTTC. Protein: CASSLKAGHTF.

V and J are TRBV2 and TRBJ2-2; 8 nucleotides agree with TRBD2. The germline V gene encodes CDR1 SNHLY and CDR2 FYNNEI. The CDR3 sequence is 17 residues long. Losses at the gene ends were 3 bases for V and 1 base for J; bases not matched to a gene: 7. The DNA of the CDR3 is TGTGCCAGCAGTGAGGGTCCCACTAGCGGGAACACCGGGGAGCTGTTTTTT. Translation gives CASSEGPTSGNTGELFF.

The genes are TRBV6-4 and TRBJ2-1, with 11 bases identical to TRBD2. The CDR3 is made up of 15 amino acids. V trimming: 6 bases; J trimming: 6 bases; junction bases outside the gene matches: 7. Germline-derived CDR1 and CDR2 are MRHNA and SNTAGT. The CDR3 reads CASSLLAGDRNEQFF. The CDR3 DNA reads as TGTGCCAGCAGCCTACTAGCGGGAGACCGCAATGAGCAGTTCTTC.

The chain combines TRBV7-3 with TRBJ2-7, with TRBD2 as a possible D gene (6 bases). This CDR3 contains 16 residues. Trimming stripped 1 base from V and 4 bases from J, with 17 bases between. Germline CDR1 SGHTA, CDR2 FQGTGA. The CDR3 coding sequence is TGTGCCAGCAGCTTAAATTCCCCGGCGGGAATATACGAGCAGTACTTC. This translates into CASSLNSPAGIYEQYF.

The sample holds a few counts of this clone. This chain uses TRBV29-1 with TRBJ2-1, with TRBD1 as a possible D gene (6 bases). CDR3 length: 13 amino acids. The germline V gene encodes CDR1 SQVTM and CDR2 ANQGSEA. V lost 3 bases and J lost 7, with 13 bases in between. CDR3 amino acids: CSVDRQGKNEQFF. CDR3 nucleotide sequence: TGCAGCGTTGATCGGCAGGGGAAAAATGAGCAGTTCTTC.

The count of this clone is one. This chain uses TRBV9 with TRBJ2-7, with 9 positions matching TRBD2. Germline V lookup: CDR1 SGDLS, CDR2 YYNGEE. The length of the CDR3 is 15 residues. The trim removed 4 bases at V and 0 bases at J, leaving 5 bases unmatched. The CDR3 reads CASSPTSGSSYEQYF. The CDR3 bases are TGTGCCAGCAGCCCTACTAGCGGGTCCTCCTACGAGCAGTACTTC.

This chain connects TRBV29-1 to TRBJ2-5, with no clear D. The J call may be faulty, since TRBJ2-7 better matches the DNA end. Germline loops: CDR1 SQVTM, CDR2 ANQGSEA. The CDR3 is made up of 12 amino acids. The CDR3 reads CSVIGPGYEQYF. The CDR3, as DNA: TGCAGCGTTATAGGCCCCGGGTACGAGCAGTACTTC.

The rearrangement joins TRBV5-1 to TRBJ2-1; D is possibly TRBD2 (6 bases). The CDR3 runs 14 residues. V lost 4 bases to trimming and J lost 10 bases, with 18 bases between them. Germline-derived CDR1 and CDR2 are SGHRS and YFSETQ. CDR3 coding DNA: TGCGCCAGCAGCCTCCGGGACTCATCGGGGGAGCAGTTCTTC. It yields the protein CASSLRDSSGEQFF.

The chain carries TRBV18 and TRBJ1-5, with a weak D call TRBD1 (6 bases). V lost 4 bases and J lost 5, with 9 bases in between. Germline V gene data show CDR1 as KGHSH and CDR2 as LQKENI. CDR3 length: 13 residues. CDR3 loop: CASSRDTDQPQHF. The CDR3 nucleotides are TGTGCCAGCTCACGGGACACCGATCAGCCCCAGCATTTT.

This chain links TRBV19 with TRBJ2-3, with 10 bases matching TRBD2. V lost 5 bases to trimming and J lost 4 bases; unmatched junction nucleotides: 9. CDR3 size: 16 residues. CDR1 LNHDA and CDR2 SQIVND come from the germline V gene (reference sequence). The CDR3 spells CASSVYGLAAADTQYF. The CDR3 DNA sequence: TGTGCCAGTAGTGTTTACGGACTAGCGGCCGCAGATACGCAGTATTTT.

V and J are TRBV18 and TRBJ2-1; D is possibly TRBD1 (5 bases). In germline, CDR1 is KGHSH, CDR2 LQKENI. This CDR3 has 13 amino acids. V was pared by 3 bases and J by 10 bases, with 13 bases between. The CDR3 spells CASSPDTQDEQFF. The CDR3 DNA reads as TGTGCCAGCTCACCGGACACCCAGGACGAGCAGTTCTTC.

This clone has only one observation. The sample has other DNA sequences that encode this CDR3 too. The chain's CDR3 is CASSLQGTGELFF. The CDR3 nucleotides are TGTGCCAGTAGTCTACAGGGGACCGGGGAGCTGTTTTTT. The rearrangement joins TRBV19 to TRBJ2-2; 7 positions match TRBD1. With 5 bases clipped from V and 5 bases from J, the junction kept 2 bases outside the gene matches. The CDR3 is made up of 13 amino acids. CDR1 and CDR2 (germline): LNHDA, SQIVND (reference sequence). Full variable domain (outside the CDR3, taken from reference TRBV19 and TRBJ2-2): DGGITQSPKYLFRKEGQNVTLSCEQNLNHDAMYWYRQDPGQGLRLIYYSQIVNDFQKGDIAEGYSVSREKKESFPLTVTSAQKNPTAFYLCASSLQGTGELFFGEGSRLTVL.

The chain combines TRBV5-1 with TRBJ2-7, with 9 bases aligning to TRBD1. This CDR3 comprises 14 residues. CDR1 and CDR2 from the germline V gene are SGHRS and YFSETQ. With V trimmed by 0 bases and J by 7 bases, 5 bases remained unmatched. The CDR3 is CASSLGDREGEQYF. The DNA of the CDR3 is TGCGCCAGCAGCTTGGGGGACAGGGAGGGGGAGCAGTACTTC.

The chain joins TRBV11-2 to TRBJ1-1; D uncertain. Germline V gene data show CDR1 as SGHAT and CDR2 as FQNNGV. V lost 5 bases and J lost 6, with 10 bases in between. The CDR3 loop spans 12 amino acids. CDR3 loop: CASSPEISEAFF. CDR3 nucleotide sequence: TGTGCCAGCAGCCCAGAAATCTCTGAAGCTTTCTTT.

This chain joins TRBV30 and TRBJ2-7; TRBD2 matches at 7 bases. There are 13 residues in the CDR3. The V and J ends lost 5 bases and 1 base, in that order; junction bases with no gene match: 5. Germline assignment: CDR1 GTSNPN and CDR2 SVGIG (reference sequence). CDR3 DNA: TGTGCCTGGGGGGAGGGGATTTCCTACGAGCAGTACTTC. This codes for CAWGEGISYEQYF.

The CDR3 DNA follows: TGCGCCAGCAGCCAAGGGTGGACTACTAGCACAGATACGCAGTATTTT. Translated, it gives CASSQGWTTSTDTQYF. The V and J genes are TRBV4-1 and TRBJ2-3, with D tentatively TRBD2 (6 bases). Trimming left V 1 base short and J 0 bases short, with 11 bases between. This CDR3 spans 16 amino acids. Looked up from germline, CDR1 is MGHRA and CDR2 is YSYEKL.

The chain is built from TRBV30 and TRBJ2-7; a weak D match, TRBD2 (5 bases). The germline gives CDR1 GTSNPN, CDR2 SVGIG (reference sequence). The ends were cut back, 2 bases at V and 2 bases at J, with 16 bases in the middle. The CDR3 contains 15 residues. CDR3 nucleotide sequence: TGTGCCTGGAGTAACCCGGACCCGGAGGCCTACGAGCAGTACTTC. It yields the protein CAWSNPDPEAYEQYF. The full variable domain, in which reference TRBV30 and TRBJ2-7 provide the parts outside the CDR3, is SQTIHQWPATLVQPVGSPLSLECTVEGTSNPNLYWYRQAAGRGLQLLFYSVGIGQISSEVPQNLSASRPQDRQFILSSKKLLLSDSGFYLCAWSNPDPEAYEQYFGPGTRLTVT.

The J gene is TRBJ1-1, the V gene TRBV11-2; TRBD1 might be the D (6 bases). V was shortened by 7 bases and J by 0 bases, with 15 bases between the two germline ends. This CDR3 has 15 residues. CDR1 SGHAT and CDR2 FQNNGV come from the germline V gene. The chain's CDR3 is CASTRSQGVNTEAFF. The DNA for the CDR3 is TGTGCCAGCACGCGCTCACAGGGAGTGAACACTGAAGCTTTCTTT.

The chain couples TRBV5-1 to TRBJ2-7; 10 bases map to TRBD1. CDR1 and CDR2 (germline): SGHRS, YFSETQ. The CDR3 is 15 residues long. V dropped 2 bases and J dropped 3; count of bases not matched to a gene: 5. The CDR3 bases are TGCGCCAGCAGCTTCCCCGGGACAGGGGACTACGAGCAGTACTTC. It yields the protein CASSFPGTGDYEQYF.

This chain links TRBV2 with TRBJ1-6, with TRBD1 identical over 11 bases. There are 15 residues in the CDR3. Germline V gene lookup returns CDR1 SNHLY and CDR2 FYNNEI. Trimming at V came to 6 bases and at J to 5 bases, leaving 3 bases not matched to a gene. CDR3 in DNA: TGTGCCAGCAGGAGGACAGGGGGCAATAATTCACCCCTCCACTTT. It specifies CASRRTGGNNSPLHF.

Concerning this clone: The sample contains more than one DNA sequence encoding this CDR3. The CDR3 here is CASSLVSSYNEQFF. CDR3 nucleotide sequence: TGTGCCAGCAGCTTGGTGAGCTCCTACAATGAGCAGTTCTTC. V and J are TRBV5-4 and TRBJ2-1; D uncertain. CDR3 length: 14 residues. The V gene's germline CDR1 is SGHNT and CDR2 YYREEE (reference sequence). V was trimmed by 0 bases and J by 0 bases, leaving 4 bases between them.